What follows describes a single TCR beta chain. Its antigen is still unknown. The data belong to a study of graft-versus-host responses after intestinal transplantation. Looking at the study overall: As for transplant type, recipients had multivisceral, liver-intestinal, or isolated intestinal grafts.

Germline CDR1 reads LGHNA; CDR2 reads YNFKEQ. The CDR3 contains 15 residues. V was pared by 4 bases and J by 1 base, with 4 bases of the junction left unmatched. Libraries were prepared by immunoSEQ multiplex PCR; TCRdb keeps only in-frame clonotypes and omits some of them. The table includes about 90,000 clones, over 80% detected once. Overall study findings and caveats: Graft-versus-host to host-versus-graft clonal ratios in allografts were high in patients with graft-donor T cell macrochimerism.

The sample here was unstimulated CD8+ T cells sorted from spleen or lymph node cells, taken before transplant. This sequence was found in a human donor who was the organ donor for an intestinal transplant. The chain has TRBV4-2 and TRBJ2-7; 10 bases match TRBD1. CDR3 in amino acids: CASSRRDRGSYEQYF. CDR3 nucleotides: TGTGCCAGCAGCCGCCGGGACAGGGGTTCCTACGAGCAGTACTTC.